These 7 T cell receptor beta chains were all obtained from the same sample, sequenced in a study of T-cell reconstitution after alpha-beta-depleted transplantation in children (dated by TCRdb to about 2016). Receptor libraries were prepared by PCR. Sequenced on an Illumina HiSeq 2500. To normalize quantification of the TCRbeta repertoire, the TCR libraries were built with molecular barcoding that relied on unique molecular identifiers. Starting from the raw public reads, TCRdb applied fastp trimming at Q25, assembled clones with MiXCR and retained in-frame beta chains. Under each unique CDR3 protein, matching rows form one entry showing the most common genes and DNA. Within this sample are roughly 500,000 distinct CDR3 sequences, with under 15% of them counted one time only. About 5% of the sample goes to the ten largest clones. Material: PBMCs from the stem cell graft donor, obtained from the stem cell graft. Receptors were obtained from a human donor who donated a stem cell graft to a child with combined immunodeficiency.

This clonotype was detected a few times. The chain joins TRBV7-8 to TRBJ2-1; TRBD1 is a possible D gene (6 bases). Germline CDR1 is SGHVS and CDR2 is FQNEAQ. This CDR3 has 17 amino acids. V shed 0 bases and J shed 9 bases, with 21 bases lying between them. CDR3 nucleotides: TGTGCCAGCAGCTTAGCGCGTATCGGACAGCTTTCTCGTGAGCAGTTCTTC. The encoded protein is CASSLARIGQLSREQFF.

The chain is built from TRBV27 and TRBJ2-1, with D perhaps assigned TRBD1 or TRBD2 (5 bases each). Trimming took off 6 bases at V and 8 bases at J, with 20 bases between the two ends. Germline CDR1 is MNHEY and CDR2 is SMNVEV (reference sequence). The CDR3 loop spans 15 amino acids. The CDR3 coding sequence is TGTGCCAGCAGCGCCTTCCGGGGCGGTCCTCATGAGCAGTTCTTC. Its protein product is CASSAFRGGPHEQFF.

This clonotype has at least ten counts. This rearrangement joins TRBV6-1 to TRBJ2-5; a possible D gene is TRBD2 (7 bases). Trimming pared 6 bases from V and 4 bases from J, leaving 15 bases between. The CDR3 is 14 residues long. The V gene's germline CDR1 is MNHNS and CDR2 SASEGT. The CDR3 sequence is CASSQGGGSETQYF. CDR3 coding DNA: TGTGCCAGCAGCCAGGGAGGGGGATCAGAGACCCAGTACTTC.

The J gene is TRBJ2-7, the V gene TRBV7-2; the D gene is possibly TRBD1 (6 bases). Germline V gene sequence: CDR1 SGHTA, CDR2 FQGNSA. The V end was cut by 6 bases, the J end by 2 bases, with 17 bases between. This CDR3 has 15 amino acids. The CDR3 loop reads CASSLKGDTAYEQYF. The CDR3 bases are TGTGCCAGCAGTTTAAAGGGGGACACGGCCTACGAGCAGTACTTC.

The V and J genes are TRBV5-1 and TRBJ2-2, with a possible D match to TRBD2 (5 bases). This CDR3 has 16 amino acids. The germline gives CDR1 SGHRS, CDR2 YFSETQ. V was shortened by 7 bases and J by 1 base, with 17 bases between the two germline ends. This CDR3 reads CASSLFTRGNTGELFF. In DNA, the CDR3 is TGCGCCAGCTCCCTCTTTACCCGGGGGAACACCGGGGAGCTGTTTTTT.

V usage is TRBV4-3 and J usage is TRBJ2-7; a weak D match, TRBD1 (5 bases). This CDR3 has 16 residues. CDR1 and CDR2 (germline): LGHNA, YSLEER. V lost 0 bases, J lost 2 bases, and 14 bases lay in between. The DNA of the CDR3 is TGCGCCAGCAGCCAAGATAGGGGAAGCCTTGCCTACGAGCAGTACTTC. Its translation is CASSQDRGSLAYEQYF.

In its sample, this clonotype was seen a few times. The chain recombines TRBV28 with TRBJ2-7; tentative D call: TRBD1 (5 bases). V shed 5 bases and J shed 6 bases, with 17 bases lying between them. The CDR3 covers 14 residues. CDR1 is MDHEN, CDR2 SYDVKM, per germline. This CDR3 reads CASSEGVLDGEQYF. The DNA for the CDR3 is TGTGCCAGCAGTGAAGGGGTGCTAGACGGCGAGCAGTACTTC.